Each of the 24 T cell receptor beta chains below was sequenced from the same sample in a study of shared clonotypes between healthy human individuals. Method: immunoSEQ multiplex PCR; TCRdb's copy keeps in-frame clones and lacks some. The table shows around 700,000 clones, with about two thirds occurring only once. The source material was memory CD4+ T cells sorted from blood. Regarding subset: CD45RA-negative fraction. These TCRs come from a woman aged 30 to 39 in good health.

CDR3 sequence reads: CASSLFRTLNTEAFF. In DNA form, the CDR3 reads TGTGCCAGCAGCTTATTTAGGACCCTGAACACTGAAGCTTTCTTT. The chain carries TRBV7-2 and TRBJ1-1; D is unresolved. CDR1 and CDR2 from the germline V gene are SGHTA and FQGNSA. V was clipped by 2 bases and J by 0 bases, with 10 bases between them. CDR3 length: 15 residues.

This clone was observed a single time. Other DNA sequences in this sample translate to the same CDR3. The J gene is TRBJ2-3, the V gene TRBV28; D unclear. This CDR3 is 13 amino acids long. Germline V gene lookup returns CDR1 MDHEN and CDR2 SYDVKM. V shed 2 bases and J shed 0 bases, with 3 bases lying between them. The CDR3 is CASSLSSTDTQYF. The DNA of the CDR3 is TGTGCCAGCAGTTTAAGCAGCACAGATACGCAGTATTTT.

In its sample, this clone was seen a few times. The V call is TRBV7-2, the J call TRBJ2-1; D possibly corresponds to TRBD1 (7 bases). V was trimmed by 5 bases and J by 9 bases, leaving 26 bases between them. The CDR3 loop spans 17 amino acids. Germline CDR1 reads SGHTA; CDR2 reads FQGNSA. The chain's CDR3 is CASSRRVETGSSGEQFF. The CDR3 DNA follows: TGTGCCAGCAGCCGGAGGGTGGAGACAGGGAGTTCCGGTGAGCAGTTCTTC.

The genes are TRBV7-9 and TRBJ2-5, with 11 bases matching TRBD1. The V gene's germline CDR1 is SEHNR and CDR2 FQNEAQ (reference sequence). CDR3 length equals 15 residues. V dropped 5 bases and J dropped 7; count of bases not matched to a gene: 9. This CDR3 is CASSPGTGGLGTQYF. The CDR3 DNA follows: TGTGCCAGCAGCCCTGGGACAGGGGGTTTGGGGACCCAGTACTTC.

This chain links TRBV6-6 with TRBJ1-2, with 7 bases lining up with TRBD1. The CDR3 length is 12 residues. Trimming at V came to 6 bases and at J to 6 bases, leaving 4 bases not matched to a gene. CDR1 is MNHNY, CDR2 SVGAGI, per germline (reference sequence). CDR3 in amino acids: CASRTGADGYTF. The CDR3 region has the DNA TGTGCCAGCAGAACAGGGGCAGATGGCTACACCTTC.

With regard to this clone: Other DNA variants within this sample encode the same CDR3. V and J are TRBV18 and TRBJ2-3, with D hard to call. Trimming removed 6 bases at V and 0 bases at J, with 10 bases between. Germline V gives CDR1 KGHSH, CDR2 LQKENI. The CDR3 sequence is 14 residues long. The CDR3 sequence: CASSPTLSTDTQYF. CDR3 sequence (DNA): TGTGCCAGCTCCCCCACCCTGAGCACAGATACGCAGTATTTT. Filled out from reference TRBV18 and TRBJ2-3, the complete variable domain reads NAGVMQNPRHLVRRRGQEARLRCSPMKGHSHVYWYRQLPEEGLKFMVYLQKENIIDESGMPKERFSAEFPKEGPSILRIQQVVRGDSAAYFCASSPTLSTDTQYFGPGTRLTVL.

The rearrangement links TRBV28 to TRBJ1-2, with D hard to call. Trimming removed 4 bases at V and 4 bases at J, with 19 bases between. CDR3 length: 16 residues. Germline-derived CDR1 and CDR2 are MDHEN and SYDVKM. CDR3 region: CASSYGQTVGSYGYTF. CDR3 DNA: TGTGCCAGCAGTTACGGTCAGACCGTGGGGAGCTATGGCTACACCTTC.

The V call is TRBV18, the J call TRBJ2-3, with 8 positions matching TRBD2. From germline, CDR1 is KGHSH and CDR2 LQKENI. This CDR3 comprises 15 residues. V was pared by 3 bases and J by 2 bases, with 4 bases of the junction left unmatched. CDR3 amino acids: CASSPQLAVTDTQYF. The CDR3 nucleotides are TGTGCCAGCTCACCGCAACTAGCGGTCACAGATACGCAGTATTTT.

The CDR3 nucleotides are TGTGCCAGCAGACCGGGACAGGGGCGCTATGGCTACACCTTC. Its protein is CASRPGQGRYGYTF. The rearrangement joins TRBV5-5 to TRBJ1-2; 10 bases line up with TRBD1. There are 14 residues in the CDR3. Germline CDR1 SGHKS, CDR2 YYEKEE (reference sequence). V lost 5 bases to trimming and J lost 4 bases; unmatched junction nucleotides: 5.

This clone was recorded only once. The gene calls are TRBV6-1 and TRBJ2-7, with 10 bases identical to TRBD1. CDR3 length: 15 amino acids. Germline CDR1 MNHNS, CDR2 SASEGT. V shed 1 base, J shed 5 bases, and the junction held 5 bases outside the gene matches. In DNA form, the CDR3 reads TGTGCCAGCAGTGAAGGGGGACAGGGGAGCGACGAGCAGTACTTC. Its protein is CASSEGGQGSDEQYF.

The gene calls are TRBV11-2 and TRBJ1-1, with D unresolved. With 5 bases removed from V and 1 base from J, the gap between germline ends came to 8 bases. Germline V gives CDR1 SGHAT, CDR2 FQNNGV. This CDR3 contains 13 residues. Here the CDR3 DNA reads TGTGCCAGCAGCGCGCAGAGGAACACTGAAGCTTTCTTT. Its translation: CASSAQRNTEAFF. Based on the CDR3 plus reference TRBV11-2 and TRBJ1-1, the full variable domain is EAGVAQSPRYKIIEKRQSVAFWCNPISGHATLYWYQQILGQGPKLLIQFQNNGVVDDSQLPKDRFSAERLKGVDSTLKIQPAKLEDSAVYLCASSAQRNTEAFFGQGTRLTVV.

The chain has TRBV10-3 and TRBJ2-7; TRBD2 might be the D (5 bases). The CDR3 consists of 13 residues. V lost 6 bases, J lost 1 base, and 10 bases lay in between. Germline lookup yields CDR1 ENHRY and CDR2 SYGVKD. Here the CDR3 DNA reads TGTGCCATCAGCGGAACTAGTTCCTACGAGCAGTACTTC. Its translation is CAISGTSSYEQYF.

The rearrangement joins TRBV7-2 to TRBJ2-5; a weak D match, TRBD2 (5 bases). Trimming removed 4 bases from V and 4 bases from J, with 16 bases in between. This CDR3 has 15 residues. Germline loops: CDR1 SGHTA, CDR2 FQGNSA. The DNA of the CDR3 is TGTGCCAGCAGCTACCAACCCATTCGGGGAGAGACCCAGTACTTC. This gives the protein CASSYQPIRGETQYF. The full variable domain, with the rest looked up from reference TRBV7-2 and TRBJ2-5, is GAGVSQSPSNKVTEKGKDVELRCDPISGHTALYWYRQSLGQGLEFLIYFQGNSAPDKSGLPSDRFSAERTGGSVSTLTIQRTQQEDSAVYLCASSYQPIRGETQYFGPGTRLLVL.

The chain links TRBV28 to TRBJ2-3; TRBD2 is a possible D gene (6 bases). V was trimmed by 5 bases and J by 1 base, leaving 13 bases between them. CDR3 length equals 15 residues. The V gene's germline CDR1 is MDHEN and CDR2 SYDVKM. The CDR3 nucleotides read TGTGCCAGCAGTCTTAGCGGCAAGGGCACAGATACGCAGTATTTT. Encoded protein: CASSLSGKGTDTQYF.

On this clone: This likely traces to a read error, being one base from a far larger clone. The rearrangement uses TRBV6-6 and TRBJ2-3; D is undetermined. Looked up from germline, CDR1 is MNHNY and CDR2 is SVGAGI (reference sequence). This CDR3 is built from 11 residues. V lost 2 bases and J 4 bases, leaving 1 base between the germline ends. This CDR3 is CASSYADTQYF. For the CDR3, the DNA is TGTGCCAGCAGTTACGCAGATACGCAGTATTTT.

This rearrangement joins TRBV6-1 to TRBJ1-4; D not certain. Per the germline V gene, CDR1 is MNHNS and CDR2 is SASEGT. The CDR3 extends over 12 amino acids. Trimming took off 10 bases at V and 7 bases at J, with 13 bases between the two ends. The CDR3 region is CAISDRREKLFF. CDR3 nucleotides: TGTGCCATCTCGGATCGCCGTGAAAAACTGTTTTTT.

A word on this clone: Other DNA sequences of this sample code for an identical CDR3. The chain employs TRBV5-1 and TRBJ2-1; 10 nucleotides match TRBD2. Germline lookup yields CDR1 SGHRS and CDR2 YFSETQ. The CDR3 covers 15 residues. Unmatched junction bases numbered 5, after V lost 4 bases and J lost 4 bases. CDR3 amino acids: CASSQSSGGYNEQFF. CDR3 bases: TGCGCCAGCAGCCAATCTAGCGGGGGTTACAATGAGCAGTTCTTC.

This clone is labeled medium-sized. This chain joins TRBV27 and TRBJ1-3; no definite D call. V was pared by 10 bases and J by 10 bases, with 8 bases between. The CDR3 is 9 residues long. Germline V CDR1 and CDR2: MNHEY, SMNVEV (reference sequence). CDR3 region: CATRSTIYF. The CDR3 DNA is TGTGCCACCCGTAGTACCATATATTTT.

Worth noting for this clone: Other nucleotide sequences in the sample specify the same CDR3. The chain joins TRBV7-9 to TRBJ2-3; D is unclear. The V end lost 0 bases, the J end lost 6 bases, and 10 bases lay between the germline ends. Germline V lookup: CDR1 SEHNR, CDR2 FQNEAQ (reference sequence). The CDR3 is made up of 14 amino acids. The DNA of the CDR3 is TGTGCCAGCAGCTTAGCGGGGTTTGGGGATACGCAGTATTTT. It yields the protein CASSLAGFGDTQYF. The full variable domain, its missing parts supplied by reference TRBV7-9 and TRBJ2-3, is DTGVSQNPRHKITKRGQNVTFRCDPISEHNRLYWYRQTLGQGPEFLTYFQNEAQLEKSRLLSDRFSAERPKGSFSTLEIQRTEQGDSAMYLCASSLAGFGDTQYFGPGTRLTVL.

This clone was counted between two and nine times. This chain connects TRBV28 to TRBJ2-7, with 8 bases that match TRBD1. Germline V CDR1 and CDR2: MDHEN, SYDVKM. V lost 1 base, J lost 3 bases, and 5 bases stayed unmatched. The CDR3 is made up of 15 amino acids. The CDR3: CASSLSPRGLYEQYF. CDR3 coding DNA: TGTGCCAGCAGTTTATCCCCCAGGGGGCTCTACGAGCAGTACTTC.

The chain is built from TRBV6-1 and TRBJ2-1; 9 bases are a match to TRBD2. Losses at the gene ends were 3 bases for V and 0 bases for J; bases not matched to a gene: 12. Germline CDR1 reads MNHNS; CDR2 reads SASEGT. The CDR3 sequence is 19 residues long. The CDR3 loop reads CASSEETSGSYFSYNEQFF. The DNA for the CDR3 is TGTGCCAGCAGTGAGGAGACTAGCGGCTCGTATTTCTCCTACAATGAGCAGTTCTTC.

This clone was recorded once. This chain links TRBV6-1 with TRBJ2-2; 9 bases are a match to TRBD2. Germline values: CDR1 MNHNS, CDR2 SASEGT. This CDR3 region has 15 residues. The V gene end was trimmed by 5 bases and the J gene end by 4 bases; junction bases not matched to a gene: 5. The CDR3 loop is CASSFSGSPTGELFF. In DNA form, the CDR3 reads TGTGCCAGCAGTTTTAGCGGGAGTCCCACCGGGGAGCTGTTTTTT.

This clone showed up just a few times. The chain uses TRBV19 and TRBJ1-5; no firm D call. The CDR3 is 15 amino acids. Germline V lookup: CDR1 LNHDA, CDR2 SQIVND (reference sequence). Trimming removed 3 bases at V and 0 bases at J, with 9 bases between. In nucleotides, the CDR3 is TGTGCCAGTAGTATTGGCGGATATAGCAATCAGCCCCAGCATTTT. This encodes CASSIGGYSNQPQHF.

A single count supports this clone. The chain couples TRBV29-1 to TRBJ1-1; D uncertain. CDR3 length: 13 amino acids. CDR1 and CDR2 from the germline V gene are SQVTM and ANQGSEA. Trimming took off 3 bases at V and 3 bases at J, with 11 bases between the two ends. CDR3 loop: CSVETVMDTEAFF. The CDR3 DNA reads TGCAGCGTTGAGACCGTTATGGACACTGAAGCTTTCTTT. Variable domain in full (rest from reference TRBV29-1 and TRBJ1-1): SAVISQKPSRDICQRGTSLTIQCQVDSQVTMMFWYRQQPGQSLTLIATANQGSEATYESGFVIDKFPISRPNLTFSTLTVSNMSPEDSSIYLCSVETVMDTEAFFGQGTRLTVV.